Listed below are T cell receptor beta chains from one sample, sequenced in a study of spatial heterogeneity in lung cancer. Using its own MiXCR run on the 5' RACE reads, TCRdb lists one record per CDR3 protein. The table records 13,000 or so distinct CDR3 sequences, 5.1% of them present only once. Sequenced material: lung tumor tissue, taken at surgery. All receptors come from a male donor with early-stage non-small cell lung cancer. Each CDR3 is given with its conserved first and last residue. A D gene is named only where the DNA matches it firmly. Expanded clones are given a class, and other clones once, few, many or no size at all.

D: TRBD1
J: TRBJ2-7
size: .
V: TRBV7-9
DNA: TGTGCCAGCAGCTCCAACAGGGGGCTACGCTCCTACGAGCAGTACTTC
CDR3: CASSSNRGLRSYEQYF

D: .
J: TRBJ1-1
size: few
V: TRBV18
DNA: TGTGCCAGCTCACCCGGGATCAACACTGAAGCTTTCTTT
CDR3: CASSPGINTEAFF

D: .
J: TRBJ2-1
size: many
V: TRBV11-3
DNA: TGTGCCAGCAGCTTACGGGGGTACAATGAGCAGTTCTTC
CDR3: CASSLRGYNEQFF

D: TRBD1
J: TRBJ1-6
size: many
V: TRBV6-6
DNA: TGTGCCAGCAGTTACTCCGGGACAGCAAATAATTCACCCCTCCACTTT
CDR3: CASSYSGTANNSPLHF

D: .
J: TRBJ2-3
size: many
V: TRBV28
DNA: TGTGCCAGCAGTCGGGGGGCCACAGATACGCAGTATTTT
CDR3: CASSRGATDTQYF

D: .
J: TRBJ1-4
size: many
V: TRBV4-3
DNA: TGCGCCAGCAGCCAAGAATTGGGGGCAGGTGAAAAACTGTTTTTT
CDR3: CASSQELGAGEKLFF

D: .
J: TRBJ1-1
size: many
V: TRBV25-1
DNA: TGTGCCAGCAGTGAATCGGATATCTTT
CDR3: CASSESDIF

D: TRBD1
J: TRBJ1-6
size: many
V: TRBV6-1
DNA: TGTGCCAGCGATTGGGACAGCAATTCACCCCTCCACTTT
CDR3: CASDWDSNSPLHF

D: TRBD1
J: TRBJ2-7
size: many
V: TRBV20-1
DNA: TGCAGTGCCGGTCCGGGACAGAGCTCCTACGAGCAGTACTTC
CDR3: CSAGPGQSSYEQYF

D: .
J: TRBJ1-6
size: .
V: TRBV7-8
DNA: TGTGCCAGCAGCTTAGAGGGCGGCCCAAGGCCCCTCCACTTT
CDR3: CASSLEGGPRPLHF

D: .
J: TRBJ2-7
size: few
V: TRBV7-2
DNA: TGTGCCAGCAGCCCCCCTTCCTACGAGCAGTACTTC
CDR3: CASSPPSYEQYF

D: TRBD2
J: TRBJ2-7
size: many
V: TRBV27
DNA: TGTGCCAGCAGTCATACTAGCGGGGGAACCCACGAGCAGTACTTC
CDR3: CASSHTSGGTHEQYF

D: .
J: TRBJ2-2
size: many
V: TRBV4-1
DNA: TGCGCCAGCAGCAGGCAGGGTGGCACCGGGGAGCTGTTTTTT
CDR3: CASSRQGGTGELFF

D: TRBD2
J: TRBJ2-1
size: medium-sized
V: TRBV3-1
DNA: TGTGCCAGCAGCCAAGGACTAGCGGGGGCCTACTCTAGCTCCTACAATGAGCAGTTCTTC
CDR3: CASSQGLAGAYSSSYNEQFF

D: .
J: TRBJ1-5
size: .
V: TRBV6-2/TRBV6-3
DNA: TGTGCCAGCAGTGCGCGGGTAGTACGCAATCAGCCCCAGCATTTT
CDR3: CASSARVVRNQPQHF

D: .
J: TRBJ1-2
size: few
V: TRBV18
DNA: TGTGCCAGCTCACCCGGACCTCAGGGACCCCCCGGCTACACCTTC
CDR3: CASSPGPQGPPGYTF

D: .
J: TRBJ1-5
size: many
V: TRBV20-1
DNA: TGCAGTGCCGCGACATTAAGGGAGCTAAATCAGCCCCAGCATTTT
CDR3: CSAATLRELNQPQHF

D: .
J: TRBJ1-1
size: many
V: TRBV7-8
DNA: TGTGCCAGCAGCATACAGGGAGACACTGAAGCTTTCTTT
CDR3: CASSIQGDTEAFF

D: TRBD1
J: TRBJ1-5
size: many
V: TRBV6-5
DNA: TGTGCCAGCAGTCTCAACCCGGGACAGGCCGGCGATCAGCCCCAGCATTTT
CDR3: CASSLNPGQAGDQPQHF

D: TRBD1
J: TRBJ2-3
size: many
V: TRBV7-6
DNA: TGTGCCAGCAGCTTAGCTCGGACAGGGGCAGATACGCAGTATTTT
CDR3: CASSLARTGADTQYF

D: .
J: TRBJ2-2
size: many
V: TRBV3-1
DNA: TGTGCCAGCACGCGGGAGAACACCGGGGAGCTGTTTTTT
CDR3: CASTRENTGELFF

D: TRBD1
J: TRBJ1-2
size: .
V: TRBV2
DNA: TGTGCCAGCAGTGCGGTATCCGGGACAGGGGGATGGGGCTACACCTTC
CDR3: CASSAVSGTGGWGYTF

D: .
J: TRBJ1-1
size: medium-sized
V: TRBV6-5
DNA: TGTGCCAGCAGACTCCAGCGTGGCACTGAAGCTTTCTTT
CDR3: CASRLQRGTEAFF

D: TRBD2
J: TRBJ2-5
size: few
V: TRBV20-1
DNA: TGCAGTGCTAGTTTCCGGGGGGGCCCATACCAAGAGACCCAGTACTTC
CDR3: CSASFRGGPYQETQYF

D: .
J: TRBJ2-3
size: medium-sized
V: TRBV12-3/TRBV12-4
DNA: TGTGCCAGCAGTTTAGATGGGTGGGCTCCTCAGAGCACAGATACGCAGTATTTT
CDR3: CASSLDGWAPQSTDTQYF

D: .
J: TRBJ2-7
size: .
V: TRBV20-1
DNA: TGCAGTGCTAGTCGGTTCCTCTTGGAGCAGTACTTC
CDR3: CSASRFLLEQYF

D: .
J: TRBJ1-6
size: many
V: TRBV7-2
DNA: TGTGCCAGCAGCTTAGGTAGCCAGGGTTATAATTCACCCCTCCACTTT
CDR3: CASSLGSQGYNSPLHF

D: .
J: TRBJ1-5
size: many
V: TRBV20-1
DNA: TGCAGTGCTAGTGAAGTCGACCGGGGCCCAGATCAGCCCCAGCATTTT
CDR3: CSASEVDRGPDQPQHF

D: TRBD1
J: TRBJ1-2
size: many
V: TRBV6-5
DNA: TGTGCCAGCAGTTACTCGAGCAGGGGGCTAAGTGGCTACACCTTC
CDR3: CASSYSSRGLSGYTF

D: .
J: TRBJ2-5
size: many
V: TRBV7-9
DNA: TGTGCCAGCAGCCACGGGGAGACCCAGTACTTC
CDR3: CASSHGETQYF

D: TRBD2
J: TRBJ2-3
size: many
V: TRBV20-1
DNA: TGCAGTGCTAACGGACTAGCGGGGGACACAGATACGCAGTATTTT
CDR3: CSANGLAGDTDTQYF

D: .
J: TRBJ1-1
size: many
V: TRBV4-2
DNA: TGTGCCAGCAGCCCACTCCCCCAGGGAGGGCGGGCTGAAGCTTTCTTT
CDR3: CASSPLPQGGRAEAFF

D: .
J: TRBJ2-3
size: few
V: TRBV6-2/TRBV6-3
DNA: TGTGCCAGCAGCTGGCCCCACCACCATACGCAGTATTTT
CDR3: CASSWPHHHTQYF

D: TRBD2
J: TRBJ2-1
size: many
V: TRBV12-3/TRBV12-4
DNA: TGTGCCAGCAGTTTAAGCTCCAGCGGGGGGGCCTACAATGAGCAGTTCTTC
CDR3: CASSLSSSGGAYNEQFF

D: .
J: TRBJ1-2
size: few
V: TRBV7-9
DNA: TGTGCCAGCAGCACGAAAGCCGGGGGGAACTATGGCTACACCTTC
CDR3: CASSTKAGGNYGYTF

D: TRBD2
J: TRBJ2-7
size: many
V: TRBV20-1
DNA: TGCAGTGCTAGTACCCCCGGGGGGGCGTCGGACTACGAGCAGTACTTC
CDR3: CSASTPGGASDYEQYF

D: .
J: TRBJ2-5
size: .
V: TRBV18
DNA: TGTGCCAGCTCCGAAACAGGCCAAGAGACCCAGTACTTC
CDR3: CASSETGQETQYF

D: .
J: TRBJ2-6
size: many
V: TRBV6-6
DNA: TGTGCCAGCAGTTCCACGGACGTCCTGACTTTC
CDR3: CASSSTDVLTF

D: .
J: TRBJ2-5
size: many
V: TRBV14
DNA: TGTGCCAGCAGCCAAAACAGGGAGACCCAGTACTTC
CDR3: CASSQNRETQYF

D: .
J: TRBJ1-2
size: many
V: TRBV28
DNA: TGTGCCAGCCTTGAGTCGGGGCCTAACTATGGCTACACCTTC
CDR3: CASLESGPNYGYTF

D: .
J: TRBJ1-2
size: few
V: TRBV20-1
DNA: TGCAGTGCTAGAGTAATCTCTCGGAGGGGCTACACCTTC
CDR3: CSARVISRRGYTF

D: .
J: TRBJ2-7
size: .
V: TRBV5-1
DNA: TGCGCCAGCAGCTATACCGGACGCCCGACCTACGAGCAGTACTTC
CDR3: CASSYTGRPTYEQYF

D: TRBD1
J: TRBJ1-4
size: many
V: TRBV9
DNA: TGTGCCAGCAGCGGGGGAGTGGGACAGCTGAATGAAAAACTGTTTTTT
CDR3: CASSGGVGQLNEKLFF

D: .
J: TRBJ2-7
size: many
V: TRBV6-1
DNA: TGTGCCAGCAGTGAGAGACCGGGACTCTCCTACGAGCAGTACTTC
CDR3: CASSERPGLSYEQYF

D: .
J: TRBJ1-6
size: many
V: TRBV7-6
DNA: TGTGCCAGCAGCTTAGGCGGGGGCGGTTCACCCCTCCACTTT
CDR3: CASSLGGGGSPLHF

D: TRBD1
J: TRBJ1-1
size: many
V: TRBV5-1
DNA: TGCGCCAGCAGCCGGGACAGGGAGGGGACTGAAGCTTTCTTT
CDR3: CASSRDREGTEAFF

D: .
J: TRBJ1-5
size: large
V: TRBV6-2/TRBV6-3
DNA: TGTGCCAGCAGCCCCTCCCACAATCAGCCCCAGCATTTT
CDR3: CASSPSHNQPQHF

D: .
J: TRBJ2-5
size: many
V: TRBV11-2
DNA: TGTGCCAGCAGCTTTAGTGGTTGGGGCACCCAGTACTTC
CDR3: CASSFSGWGTQYF

D: .
J: TRBJ2-7
size: many
V: TRBV6-1
DNA: TGTGCCAGCAGTGAAAGAACAGGGTCCTACGAGCAGTACTTC
CDR3: CASSERTGSYEQYF

D: .
J: TRBJ2-2
size: .
V: TRBV28
DNA: TGTGCCAGCAGTTCCCCTAGCCAGAACACCGGGGAGCTGTTTTTT
CDR3: CASSSPSQNTGELFF

D: TRBD2
J: TRBJ2-1
size: few
V: TRBV4-2
DNA: TGTGCCAGCAGCCAGGAGCGGGGGAGGGATGAGCAGTTCTTC
CDR3: CASSQERGRDEQFF

D: TRBD1
J: TRBJ2-6
size: many
V: TRBV28
DNA: TGTGCCAGCAGCCTCCGCCGGGACAGCAGCTCTGGGGCCAACGTCCTGACTTTC
CDR3: CASSLRRDSSSGANVLTF

D: .
J: TRBJ2-1
size: many
V: TRBV5-1
DNA: TGCGCCAGCAGCCTTGGGGGGGCCCAGTACAATGAGCAGTTCTTC
CDR3: CASSLGGAQYNEQFF